This T cell receptor (beta chain) was identified during a study of CD8 T cells in ankylosing spondylitis. Trimming shortened V by 4 bases and J by 7 bases, and 17 bases separated the two germline ends. The CDR3 totals 14 residues. The germline CDR1 and CDR2 sequences are GTSNPN and SVGIG (reference sequence). This clonotype was recorded many times. Its specificity is not known. Each CDR3 protein is one row after TCRdb ran MiXCR on the 5' RACE reads. The sample consists of 200,000 to 300,000 distinct CDR3 sequences, 10% to 13% of them appearing once. Points from the study as a whole: Reported data indicate significant enrichment of disease-linked clones within matched ankylosing spondylitis synovial fluid.

Specimen: blood, either unsorted or a sorted T cell fraction (not recorded which). V is TRBV30 and J is TRBJ1-5; possibly TRBD1 for D (6 bases). The TCR was taken from a male donor with ankylosing spondylitis or in good health (not recorded which). Here the CDR3 reads CAWKNRVGDQPQHF. CDR3 nucleotides: TGTGCCTGGAAAAACAGGGTGGGTGACCAGCCCCAGCATTTT.